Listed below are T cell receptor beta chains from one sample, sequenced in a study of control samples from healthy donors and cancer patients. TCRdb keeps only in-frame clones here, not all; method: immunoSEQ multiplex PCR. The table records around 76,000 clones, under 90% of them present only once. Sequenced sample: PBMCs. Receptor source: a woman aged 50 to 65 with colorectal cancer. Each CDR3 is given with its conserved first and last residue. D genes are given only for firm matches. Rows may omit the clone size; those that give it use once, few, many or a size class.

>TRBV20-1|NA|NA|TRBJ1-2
TGCAGTGCTAGTGCCTCTGGGGGGTATGGCTACACCTTC
CSASASGGYGYTF
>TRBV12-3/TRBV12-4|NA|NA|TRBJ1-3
TGTGCCAGCAGTTTGGGTGTGGGCGCCCGGACTTTT
CASSLGVGARTF
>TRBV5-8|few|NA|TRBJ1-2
TGTGCCAGCAGCTTGGGTGGGGTATTGGACTATGGCTACACCTTC
CASSLGGVLDYGYTF
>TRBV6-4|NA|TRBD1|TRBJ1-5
TGTGCCAGCGCCCACAGGACAGGGGGAGTTGGGAGCAATCAGCCCCAGCATTTT
CASAHRTGGVGSNQPQHF
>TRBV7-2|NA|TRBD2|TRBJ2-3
TGTGCCAGCAGCCCACAGATCCAACTGACTAGCGGGGGTGATACGCAGTATTTT
CASSPQIQLTSGGDTQYF
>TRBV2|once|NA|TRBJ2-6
TGTGCCAGCAGTGAACAGGGTCAGGCCAACGTCCTGACTTTC
CASSEQGQANVLTF
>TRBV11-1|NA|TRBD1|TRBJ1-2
TGTGCCAGCAGCCCCGGGACAGGGGGGTTCTATGGCTACACCTTC
CASSPGTGGFYGYTF
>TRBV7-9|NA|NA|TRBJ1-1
TGTGCCAGCAGCTCCGGGACCAAGCGCACTGAAGCTTTCTTT
CASSSGTKRTEAFF
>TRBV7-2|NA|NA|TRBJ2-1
TGTGCCAGCAGCGCACGGCTCCGGGCTACAGGCGGGAATGAGCAGTTCTTC
CASSARLRATGGNEQFF
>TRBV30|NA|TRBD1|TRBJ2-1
TGTGCCTGGACCCCCTTCGACAGGGTAAATGAGCAGTTCTTC
CAWTPFDRVNEQFF
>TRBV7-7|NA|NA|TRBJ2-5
TGTGCCAGCAGCCTGGGAACGGATTACGGGACCCAGTACTTC
CASSLGTDYGTQYF
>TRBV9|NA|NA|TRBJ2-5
TGTGCCAGCAGCGTAGAAGGGCAGGGTCAGACCCAGTACTTC
CASSVEGQGQTQYF
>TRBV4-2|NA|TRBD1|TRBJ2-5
TGTGCCAGCAGCCAAGGGACAGGGGCCCAAGAGACCCAGTACTTC
CASSQGTGAQETQYF
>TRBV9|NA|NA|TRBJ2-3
TGTGCCAGCAGCGTAGTTGCGGGCCAACTCACAGATACGCAGTATTTT
CASSVVAGQLTDTQYF
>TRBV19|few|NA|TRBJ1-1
TGTGCCAGTAGTATATCGGGGGGAGGATCCATGAACACTGAAGCTTTCTTT
CASSISGGGSMNTEAFF
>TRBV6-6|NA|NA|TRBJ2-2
TGTGCCAGCAGTTCCAACACCGGGGAGCTGTTTTTT
CASSSNTGELFF